This T cell receptor (beta chain) was obtained from a study of regulatory T cells in long-lasting Graves disease. The study, taken as a whole, reports: Among samples with persistent disease, TRBV28, TRBJ1-2 and TRBJ2-5 were favored. With some 2,500 shared public clonotypes, persistent patients exceeded new patients, who shared about a thousand.

For TCR beta, libraries came from iRepertoire HTBI primers and Arm-PCR of CDR3 regions. As handled by the study authors: Detected in the samples were about 58 TRBV and 14 to 15 TRBJ segments. Each CDR3 protein gets one entry after TCRdb re-called the multiplex PCR reads with MiXCR. The V and J calls here are based on TCRdb, not the publication. This repertoire shows 700,000 or so distinct CDR3 sequences, 30% found once; its top ten account for about 42%. V lost 5 bases, J lost 6 bases, and 17 bases lay in between. Germline V CDR1 and CDR2: MNHNS, SASEGT. The CDR3 is 15 residues long. This clonotype was detected a few times. Antigen: not known. Indicated time point: persistent/refractory GD, antithyroid drugs over 5 years with positive TRAb. RNA isolated from PBMCs was used to make the TCR library. A peripheral blood sample, nine milliliters in volume, was drawn into EDTA tubes.

The receptor was isolated from a female donor with Graves disease. This specimen was peripheral blood mononuclear cells (PBMCs), taken when the disease was refractory, from a patient treated with antithyroid drugs. V is TRBV6-1 and J is TRBJ1-5; possibly TRBD1 for D (5 bases). CDR3 nucleotides: TGTGCCAGCAGTCCCGGGCGGGGGGTTGCTCAGCCCCAGCATTTT. This translates into CASSPGRGVAQPQHF.